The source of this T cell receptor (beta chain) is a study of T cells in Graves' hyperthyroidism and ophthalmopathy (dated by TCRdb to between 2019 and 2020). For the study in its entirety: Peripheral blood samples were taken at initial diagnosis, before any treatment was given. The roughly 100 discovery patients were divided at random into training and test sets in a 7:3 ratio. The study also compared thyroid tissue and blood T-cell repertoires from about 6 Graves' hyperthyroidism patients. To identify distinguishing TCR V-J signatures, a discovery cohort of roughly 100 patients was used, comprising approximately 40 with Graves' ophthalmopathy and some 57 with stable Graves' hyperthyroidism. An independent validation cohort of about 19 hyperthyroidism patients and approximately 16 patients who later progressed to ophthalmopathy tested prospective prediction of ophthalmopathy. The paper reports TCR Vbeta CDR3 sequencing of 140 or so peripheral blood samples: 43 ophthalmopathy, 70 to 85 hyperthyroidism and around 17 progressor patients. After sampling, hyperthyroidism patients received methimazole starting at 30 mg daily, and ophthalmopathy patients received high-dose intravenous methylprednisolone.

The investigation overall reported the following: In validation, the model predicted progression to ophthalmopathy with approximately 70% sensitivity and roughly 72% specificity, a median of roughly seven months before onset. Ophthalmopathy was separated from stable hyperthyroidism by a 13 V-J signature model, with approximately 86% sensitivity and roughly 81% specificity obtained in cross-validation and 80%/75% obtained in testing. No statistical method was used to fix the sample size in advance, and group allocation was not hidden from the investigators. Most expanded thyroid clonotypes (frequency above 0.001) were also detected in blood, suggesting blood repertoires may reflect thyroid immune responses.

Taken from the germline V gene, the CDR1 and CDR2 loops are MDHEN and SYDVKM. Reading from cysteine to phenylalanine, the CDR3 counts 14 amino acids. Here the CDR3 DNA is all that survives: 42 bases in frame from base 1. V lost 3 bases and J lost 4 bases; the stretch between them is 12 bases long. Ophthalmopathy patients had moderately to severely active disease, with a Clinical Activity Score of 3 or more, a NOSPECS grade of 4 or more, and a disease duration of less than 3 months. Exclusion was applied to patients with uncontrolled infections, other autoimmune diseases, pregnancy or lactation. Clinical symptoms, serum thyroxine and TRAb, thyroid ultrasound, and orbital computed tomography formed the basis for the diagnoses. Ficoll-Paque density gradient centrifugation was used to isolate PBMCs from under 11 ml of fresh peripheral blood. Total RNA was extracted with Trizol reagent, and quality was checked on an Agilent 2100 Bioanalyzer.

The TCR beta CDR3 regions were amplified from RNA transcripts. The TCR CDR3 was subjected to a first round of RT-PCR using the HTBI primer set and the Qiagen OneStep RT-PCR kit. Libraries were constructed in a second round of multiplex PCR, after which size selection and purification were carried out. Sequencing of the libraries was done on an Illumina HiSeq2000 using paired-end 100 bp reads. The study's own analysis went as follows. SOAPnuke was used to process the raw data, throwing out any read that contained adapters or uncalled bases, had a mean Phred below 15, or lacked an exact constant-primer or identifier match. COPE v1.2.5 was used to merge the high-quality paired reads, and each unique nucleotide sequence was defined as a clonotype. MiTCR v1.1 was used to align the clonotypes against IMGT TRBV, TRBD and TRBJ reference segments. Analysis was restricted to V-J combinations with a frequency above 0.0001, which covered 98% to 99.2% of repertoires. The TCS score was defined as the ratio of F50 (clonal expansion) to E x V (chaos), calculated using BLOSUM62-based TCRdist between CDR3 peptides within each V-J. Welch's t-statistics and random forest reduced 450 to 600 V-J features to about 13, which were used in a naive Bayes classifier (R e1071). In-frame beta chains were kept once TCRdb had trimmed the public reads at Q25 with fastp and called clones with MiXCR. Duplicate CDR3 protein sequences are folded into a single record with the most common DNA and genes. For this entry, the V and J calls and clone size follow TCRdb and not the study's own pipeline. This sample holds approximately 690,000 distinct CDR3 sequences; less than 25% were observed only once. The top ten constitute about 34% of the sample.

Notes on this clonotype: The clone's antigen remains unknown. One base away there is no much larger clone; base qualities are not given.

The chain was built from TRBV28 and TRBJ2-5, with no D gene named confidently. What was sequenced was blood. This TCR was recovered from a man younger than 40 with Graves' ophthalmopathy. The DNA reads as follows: TGTGCCAGCAGTTTGGAAGGGTTTAGAGAGACCCAGTACTTC. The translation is CASSLEGFRETQYF.